This passage covers 15 T cell receptor beta chains from one sample sequenced in a study of T-cell reconstitution after alpha-beta-depleted transplantation in children. Unique molecular identifiers were used in preparing the TCRbeta library. Via MiXCR, TCRdb re-called the PCR reads, giving one row per CDR3 protein. The repertoire consists of some 140,000 distinct CDR3 sequences, with roughly 9% occurring once and the leading ten covering approximately 25%. The input for sequencing was PBMCs, mostly from graft donor cells, taken 180 days after TCRalphabeta/CD19-depleted stem cell transplant. These receptors originate from a girl under three years old who had a stem cell transplant for combined immunodeficiency, so the T cells may come from the graft donor.

There are a few counts of this clonotype. The gene calls are TRBV18 and TRBJ1-2, with TRBD1 identical over 9 bases. The V gene's germline CDR1 is KGHSH and CDR2 LQKENI. The V gene end was trimmed by 4 bases and the J gene end by 2 bases; junction bases not matched to a gene: 8. The CDR3 is made up of 16 amino acids. The CDR3 is CASSLTLTGGNYGYTF. CDR3 bases: TGTGCCAGCTCACTCACCTTGACAGGGGGGAACTATGGCTACACCTTC.

This clonotype was observed a few times. J is TRBJ2-7 and V is TRBV30, with D maybe TRBD2 (5 bases). The CDR3 has 13 amino acids. CDR1 is GTSNPN, CDR2 SVGIG, per germline (reference sequence). The V end was cut by 8 bases, the J end by 0 bases, with 14 bases between. The CDR3 DNA reads as TGTGCCCTGGAGGCACGGATCTCCTACGAGCAGTACTTC. Its protein is CALEARISYEQYF.

The V gene is TRBV10-3, the J gene TRBJ2-4; 9 bases align to TRBD2. Germline assignment: CDR1 ENHRY and CDR2 SYGVKD. V lost 5 bases, J lost 6 bases, and 8 bases stayed unmatched. There are 15 residues in the CDR3. The CDR3 protein is CAISLSGLARNIQYF. DNA for the CDR3: TGTGCCATCAGTCTCTCGGGACTAGCTAGAAACATTCAGTACTTC.

In this sample, this clonotype turned up a few times. The chain is built from TRBV12-3 or TRBV12-4 and TRBJ2-1, with TRBD2 matching over 8 bases. The ends lost 5 bases at V and 7 bases at J; junction bases unmatched: 13. The CDR3 has 16 amino acids. The CDR3 sequence: CASSLRVGAGANEQFF. Written as DNA, the CDR3 is TGTGCCAGCAGTCTTAGGGTAGGAGCGGGAGCGAATGAGCAGTTCTTC.

This clonotype was observed a handful of times. J is TRBJ1-2 and V is TRBV6-1; D is unclear. The germline V gene encodes CDR1 MNHNS and CDR2 SASEGT. Trimming removed 0 bases at V and 5 bases at J, with 10 bases between. The CDR3 is made up of 14 amino acids. CDR3 region: CASSEAGAFYGYTF. The CDR3 nucleotides read TGTGCCAGCAGTGAAGCGGGCGCCTTTTATGGCTACACCTTC.

In this sample, this clonotype turned up a few times. The chain joins TRBV24-1 to TRBJ2-7; D remains ambiguous. This CDR3 is built from 14 residues. Germline lookup yields CDR1 KGHDR and CDR2 SFDVKD. V lost 0 bases and J 3 bases, leaving 8 bases between the germline ends. The CDR3 coding sequence is TGTGCCACCAGTGATTTGGGCAGACTCTACGAGCAGTACTTC. This translates into CATSDLGRLYEQYF.

The CDR3 nucleotides are TGTGCCAGCAGTCCTGGACCGGGAAGAACCTACGAGCAGTACTTC. This codes for CASSPGPGRTYEQYF. V is TRBV6-2 or TRBV6-3 and J is TRBJ2-7; D might be TRBD2 (5 bases). The CDR3 has 15 residues. Per the germline V gene, CDR1 is MNHEY and CDR2 is SVGEGT. Trimming took 5 bases from V and 2 from J, leaving 16 bases between them.

Ten or more counts support this clonotype. The chain recombines TRBV12-3 or TRBV12-4 with TRBJ1-2; 8 bases agree with TRBD1. The CDR3 runs 14 residues. V gave up 3 bases and J gave up 8 bases; unmatched junction bases: 8. CDR3 in amino acids: CASSFAGGARGYTF. The CDR3 nucleotides read TGTGCCAGCAGTTTCGCAGGGGGCGCGAGAGGCTACACCTTC.

The V and J genes are TRBV20-1 and TRBJ1-6; the D is unclear. The V end lost 0 bases, the J end lost 3 bases, and 9 bases lay between the germline ends. There are 15 residues in the CDR3. Germline assignment: CDR1 DFQATT and CDR2 SNEGSKA (reference sequence). The CDR3 sequence is CSARDHRIYNSPLHF. The CDR3 coding sequence is TGCAGTGCTAGAGATCATCGCATCTATAATTCACCCCTCCACTTT.

This clonotype was counted only a few times. The DNA for the CDR3 is TGCGCCAGCAGCTTGGCCCTCGGACTAGCGGGGGAAGAGACCCAGTACTTC. Its protein product is CASSLALGLAGEETQYF. V gene TRBV5-1 combines with J gene TRBJ2-5; TRBD2 agrees at 13 bases. Germline trimming cut 0 bases from V and 3 bases from J; bases unmatched to any gene: 5. The CDR3 has 17 amino acids. The germline V gene encodes CDR1 SGHRS and CDR2 YFSETQ.

This clonotype was observed many times. The chain is built from TRBV7-3 and TRBJ1-6; no firm D call. Germline V gives CDR1 SGHTA, CDR2 FQGTGA. The CDR3 consists of 14 residues. With 3 bases removed from V and 4 bases from J, the gap between germline ends came to 7 bases. The CDR3 region has the DNA TGTGCCAGCAGCTTGGGTACTTATAATTCACCCCTCCACTTT. It specifies CASSLGTYNSPLHF.

The chain has TRBV20-1 and TRBJ2-2; TRBD2 is a possible D gene (7 bases). V lost 3 bases to trimming and J lost 4 bases, with 18 bases between them. The CDR3 consists of 16 residues. Per the germline V gene, CDR1 is DFQATT and CDR2 is SNEGSKA (reference sequence). CDR3 coding DNA: TGCAGTGCTAGCCCCACATGGCGGGGGCCCACCGGGGAGCTGTTTTTT. Amino acids: CSASPTWRGPTGELFF.

This clonotype was counted at least ten times. This chain uses TRBV12-3 or TRBV12-4 with TRBJ1-4; D might be TRBD1 (5 bases). Trimming cost V 6 bases and J 1 base, with 12 bases left between them. This CDR3 is 15 amino acids long. For the CDR3, the DNA is TGTGCCAGCAGCCCTTGGGGCAGAACTAATGAAAAACTGTTTTTT. Amino acid sequence: CASSPWGRTNEKLFF.

In this sample, this clonotype turned up a few times. V and J are TRBV4-3 and TRBJ2-7; the match to TRBD2 covers 9 bases. This CDR3 is built from 16 residues. Germline lookup yields CDR1 LGHNA and CDR2 YSLEER. V was clipped by 0 bases and J by 4 bases; unmatched bases: 7. The CDR3 sequence: CASSQDLASGVYEQYF. In DNA form, the CDR3 reads TGCGCCAGCAGCCAAGACCTGGCTAGCGGGGTTTACGAGCAGTACTTC.

CDR3 bases: TGCGCCAGCAGCTTGCGGTCCCTAGCGGCTTCCTACAATGAGCAGTTCTTC. The encoded protein is CASSLRSLAASYNEQFF. The chain employs TRBV5-1 and TRBJ2-1; 7 bases are a match to TRBD2. This CDR3 is built from 17 residues. J lost 1 base, V lost 1 base, and 8 bases had no gene match. Looked up from germline, CDR1 is SGHRS and CDR2 is YFSETQ. Supplemented by reference TRBV5-1 and TRBJ2-1, the full variable domain reads KAGVTQTPRYLIKTRGQQVTLSCSPISGHRSVSWYQQTPGQGLQFLFEYFSETQRNKGNFPGRFSGRQFSNSRSEMNVSTLELGDSALYLCASSLRSLAASYNEQFFGPGTRLTVL.